This T cell receptor beta chain was sequenced during a study of PD-1 blockade in classical Hodgkin lymphoma. Profiling relied on immunoSEQ multiplex PCR, and the TCRdb table lists in-frame clones only, not all of them. The sample has about 40,000 clones, about 89% seen once; the top ten hold approximately 8.7%. Relapses following autologous stem cell transplantation were seen in all patients, with brentuximab vedotin exposure varying. The CDR3 spans 16 residues. The germline CDR1 and CDR2 sequences are MNHEY and SVGAGI. V lost 0 bases, J lost 8 bases, and 8 bases stayed unmatched. The receptor comes from a human donor with classical Hodgkin lymphoma. Sequences were derived from peripheral blood mononuclear cells (PBMCs), sampled at baseline. The V gene is TRBV6-5, the J gene TRBJ2-3, with TRBD1 identical over 10 bases. CDR3 in DNA: TGTGCCAGCAGTTACTCCGGGACAGGGGCCCAAGGTACGCAGTATTTT. The encoded protein is CASSYSGTGAQGTQYF.